This TCR beta chain was profiled in a study of shared clonotypes between healthy human individuals. Trimming shortened V by 7 bases and J by 1 base, and 16 bases separated the two germline ends. Germline lookup yields CDR1 MNHNY and CDR2 SVGAGI (reference sequence). This CDR3 is 15 amino acids long. Clones were read by immunoSEQ multiplex PCR, and TCRdb kept only the in-frame ones, dropping some. The sample lists roughly 2,500,000 clones, roughly 93% occurring once. V is TRBV6-6 and J is TRBJ1-1; D is unclear. Sequences were obtained from naive CD4+ T cells from PBMCs. Indicated subset: CD45RA+ positively selected. This TCR was sampled from a man between 18 and 35 years old in good health. Some clones in this sample may be carry-over from other donors' samples. The CDR3 here is CASTRRRERNTEAFF. In DNA form, the CDR3 reads TGTGCCAGCACCCGGAGGAGAGAACGGAACACTGAAGCTTTCTTT.